Detailed here is one T cell receptor beta chain. What it recognizes is unknown. This sample stems from a study of T cell responses to AZD1222 COVID-19 vaccine. Study findings and constraints: Only a handful of AZD1222 recipients were seropositive at baseline. Spike-specific TCR breadth rose after two AZD1222 doses, and depth rose as well.

Germline V gene lookup returns CDR1 SGHVS and CDR2 FNYEAQ. V dropped 1 base and J dropped 5 bases, with 20 bases sitting between them. CDR3 length equals 17 residues. Produced via immunoSEQ multiplex PCR; TCRdb's table is partial and in-frame only. The repertoire holds about 110,000 clones, roughly 92% seen once, with roughly 2.7% in the top ten. The V call is TRBV7-6, the J call TRBJ2-5; D may correspond to TRBD1 or TRBD2 (6 bases each). This specimen consisted of peripheral blood, obtained 28 days after the second AZD1222 dose. The clonotype originates from an adult who received the AZD1222 COVID-19 vaccine. The CDR3 reads CASSLDWGATRLETQYF. The CDR3 DNA reads TGTGCCAGCAGCTTAGATTGGGGGGCCACAAGGCTGGAGACCCAGTACTTC.